What follows are 9 T cell receptor beta chains derived from one specimen sequenced in a study of shared clonotypes between healthy human individuals. Method: immunoSEQ multiplex PCR; TCRdb's copy keeps in-frame clones and lacks some. The sample records about 2.3 million clones, 80% to 95% being singletons. Sequencing was done on a sample of naive CD4+ T cells from PBMCs. As for subset: CD45RA+ positively selected. These receptors all stem from a man aged 18 to 29 in good health. Some clones in this sample may be carry-over from other donors' samples.

The CDR3 loop reads CASSPRLAGVRYEQYF. The CDR3 DNA sequence: TGTGCCAGCAGCCCACGACTAGCGGGAGTGAGGTACGAGCAGTACTTC. The genes are TRBV14 and TRBJ2-7; 12 bases match TRBD2. V lost 4 bases, J lost 4 bases, and 8 bases stayed unmatched. There are 16 residues in the CDR3. CDR1 is SGHDN and CDR2 is FVKESK in the germline V gene.

The chain couples TRBV6-1 to TRBJ1-2; D remains ambiguous. The germline V gene encodes CDR1 MNHNS and CDR2 SASEGT. V gave up 4 bases and J gave up 4 bases, with 7 bases separating them. CDR3 length: 12 amino acids. CDR3 coding DNA: TGTGCCAGCAGTGCACAATTCTATGGCTACACCTTC. Its protein is CASSAQFYGYTF.

The chain employs TRBV5-6 and TRBJ2-7; D unclear. Trimming cost V 5 bases and J 7 bases, with 19 bases left between them. The CDR3 spans 14 residues. Per germline, CDR1 SGHDT and CDR2 YYEEEE. CDR3 bases: TGTGCCAGCAGAGGTAGGGCTGAGACGCGAGAGCAGTACTTC. This sequence encodes CASRGRAETREQYF.

There are a few counts of this clone. Other DNA sequences from this sample encode an identical CDR3 as well. The rearrangement links TRBV5-1 to TRBJ1-1; D not certain. This CDR3 spans 13 amino acids. V lost 1 base to trimming and J lost 1 base, with 5 bases between them. Germline V gives CDR1 SGHRS, CDR2 YFSETQ. The CDR3, as DNA: TGCGCCAGCAGCTTGAGTCCGAACACTGAAGCTTTCTTT. Translation gives CASSLSPNTEAFF.

On this clone: Different DNA sequences within this sample yield the same CDR3. The chain recombines TRBV18 with TRBJ1-4; a weak D match, TRBD1 (5 bases). Germline V gene data show CDR1 as KGHSH and CDR2 as LQKENI. The ends were cut back, 3 bases at V and 7 bases at J, with 9 bases in the middle. CDR3 length: 13 amino acids. The CDR3 DNA follows: TGTGCCAGCTCACCGTCCGGGGGTGAAAAACTGTTTTTT. Its protein is CASSPSGGEKLFF. Full variable domain (remainder filled in from reference TRBV18 and TRBJ1-4): NAGVMQNPRHLVRRRGQEARLRCSPMKGHSHVYWYRQLPEEGLKFMVYLQKENIIDESGMPKERFSAEFPKEGPSILRIQQVVRGDSAAYFCASSPSGGEKLFFGSGTQLSVL.

This clone has a single count. The chain couples TRBV7-9 to TRBJ1-6, with D uncertain. The CDR3 spans 14 residues. Trimming shortened V by 1 base and J by 6 bases, and 7 bases separated the two germline ends. In germline, CDR1 is SEHNR, CDR2 FQNEAQ (reference sequence). The CDR3 protein is CASSLGSSNSPLHF. The CDR3 nucleotides are TGTGCCAGCAGCTTAGGGTCGAGTAATTCACCCCTCCACTTT.

The V call is TRBV9, the J call TRBJ2-7, with 10 bases matching TRBD2. The germline gives CDR1 SGDLS, CDR2 YYNGEE. The CDR3 runs 15 residues. With 4 bases clipped from V and 1 base from J, the junction kept 5 bases outside the gene matches. This CDR3 is CASSPLLAGSYEQYF. The CDR3 DNA reads TGTGCCAGCAGCCCCCTACTAGCGGGGTCCTACGAGCAGTACTTC.

The chain employs TRBV9 and TRBJ2-1, with D maybe TRBD2 (6 bases). The CDR3 sequence is 13 residues long. Germline loops: CDR1 SGDLS, CDR2 YYNGEE. V was clipped by 4 bases and J by 6 bases, with 11 bases between them. This CDR3 is CASSPGGINEQFF. Written as DNA, the CDR3 is TGTGCCAGCAGCCCCGGAGGGATCAATGAGCAGTTCTTC.

The chain combines TRBV2 with TRBJ2-1; a possible D gene is TRBD1 (6 bases). The V and J ends lost 9 bases and 4 bases respectively, with 16 bases between them. The CDR3 contains 14 residues. The germline gives CDR1 SNHLY, CDR2 FYNNEI. The CDR3: CASSGTRGYNEQFF. The DNA for the CDR3 is TGTGCCAGTTCCGGGACAAGGGGGTACAATGAGCAGTTCTTC.